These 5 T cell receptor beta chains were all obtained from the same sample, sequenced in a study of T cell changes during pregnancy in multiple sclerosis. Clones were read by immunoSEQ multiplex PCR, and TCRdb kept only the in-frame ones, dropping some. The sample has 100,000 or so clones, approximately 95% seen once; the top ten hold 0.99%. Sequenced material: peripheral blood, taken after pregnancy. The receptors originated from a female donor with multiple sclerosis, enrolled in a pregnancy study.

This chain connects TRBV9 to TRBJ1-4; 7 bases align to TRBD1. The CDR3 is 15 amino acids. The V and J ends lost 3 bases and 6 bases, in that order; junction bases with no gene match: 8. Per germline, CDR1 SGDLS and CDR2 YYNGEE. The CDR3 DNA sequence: TGTGCCAGCAGCGCCCTGACAGGGAGGCATGAAAAACTGTTTTTT. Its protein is CASSALTGRHEKLFF.

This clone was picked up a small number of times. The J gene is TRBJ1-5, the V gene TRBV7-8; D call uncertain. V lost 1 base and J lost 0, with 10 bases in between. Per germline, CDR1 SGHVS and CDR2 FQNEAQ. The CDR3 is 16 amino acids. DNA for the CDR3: TGTGCCAGCAGCTTAGGGGCAACTTATAGCAATCAGCCCCAGCATTTT. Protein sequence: CASSLGATYSNQPQHF.

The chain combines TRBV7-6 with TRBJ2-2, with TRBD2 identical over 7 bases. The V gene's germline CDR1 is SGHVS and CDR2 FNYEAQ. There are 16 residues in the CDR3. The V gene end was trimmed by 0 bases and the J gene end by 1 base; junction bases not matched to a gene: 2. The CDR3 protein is CASSLASSGNTGELFF. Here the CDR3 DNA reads TGTGCCAGCAGCTTAGCGTCTAGCGGGAACACCGGGGAGCTGTTTTTT. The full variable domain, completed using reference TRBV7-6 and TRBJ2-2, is GAGVSQSPRYKVTKRGQDVALRCDPISGHVSLYWYRQALGQGPEFLTYFNYEAQQDKSGLPNDRFSAERPEGSISTLTIQRTEQRDSAMYRCASSLASSGNTGELFFGEGSRLTVL.

The CDR3 coding sequence is TGTGCCAGCAGCCCACTAGCGGGAGGGCCGAATGAGCAGTTCTTC. Translating gives CASSPLAGGPNEQFF. V and J are TRBV28 and TRBJ2-1; 13 positions agree with TRBD2. V was clipped by 6 bases and J by 7 bases; unmatched bases: 6. This CDR3 is built from 15 residues. From germline, CDR1 is MDHEN and CDR2 SYDVKM.

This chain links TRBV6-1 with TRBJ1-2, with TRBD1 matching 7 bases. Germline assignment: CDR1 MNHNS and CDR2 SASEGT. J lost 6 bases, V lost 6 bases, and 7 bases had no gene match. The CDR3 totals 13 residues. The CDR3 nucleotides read TGTGCCAGCAGGGAGACAGGGCGGCATGGCTACACCTTC. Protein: CASRETGRHGYTF.